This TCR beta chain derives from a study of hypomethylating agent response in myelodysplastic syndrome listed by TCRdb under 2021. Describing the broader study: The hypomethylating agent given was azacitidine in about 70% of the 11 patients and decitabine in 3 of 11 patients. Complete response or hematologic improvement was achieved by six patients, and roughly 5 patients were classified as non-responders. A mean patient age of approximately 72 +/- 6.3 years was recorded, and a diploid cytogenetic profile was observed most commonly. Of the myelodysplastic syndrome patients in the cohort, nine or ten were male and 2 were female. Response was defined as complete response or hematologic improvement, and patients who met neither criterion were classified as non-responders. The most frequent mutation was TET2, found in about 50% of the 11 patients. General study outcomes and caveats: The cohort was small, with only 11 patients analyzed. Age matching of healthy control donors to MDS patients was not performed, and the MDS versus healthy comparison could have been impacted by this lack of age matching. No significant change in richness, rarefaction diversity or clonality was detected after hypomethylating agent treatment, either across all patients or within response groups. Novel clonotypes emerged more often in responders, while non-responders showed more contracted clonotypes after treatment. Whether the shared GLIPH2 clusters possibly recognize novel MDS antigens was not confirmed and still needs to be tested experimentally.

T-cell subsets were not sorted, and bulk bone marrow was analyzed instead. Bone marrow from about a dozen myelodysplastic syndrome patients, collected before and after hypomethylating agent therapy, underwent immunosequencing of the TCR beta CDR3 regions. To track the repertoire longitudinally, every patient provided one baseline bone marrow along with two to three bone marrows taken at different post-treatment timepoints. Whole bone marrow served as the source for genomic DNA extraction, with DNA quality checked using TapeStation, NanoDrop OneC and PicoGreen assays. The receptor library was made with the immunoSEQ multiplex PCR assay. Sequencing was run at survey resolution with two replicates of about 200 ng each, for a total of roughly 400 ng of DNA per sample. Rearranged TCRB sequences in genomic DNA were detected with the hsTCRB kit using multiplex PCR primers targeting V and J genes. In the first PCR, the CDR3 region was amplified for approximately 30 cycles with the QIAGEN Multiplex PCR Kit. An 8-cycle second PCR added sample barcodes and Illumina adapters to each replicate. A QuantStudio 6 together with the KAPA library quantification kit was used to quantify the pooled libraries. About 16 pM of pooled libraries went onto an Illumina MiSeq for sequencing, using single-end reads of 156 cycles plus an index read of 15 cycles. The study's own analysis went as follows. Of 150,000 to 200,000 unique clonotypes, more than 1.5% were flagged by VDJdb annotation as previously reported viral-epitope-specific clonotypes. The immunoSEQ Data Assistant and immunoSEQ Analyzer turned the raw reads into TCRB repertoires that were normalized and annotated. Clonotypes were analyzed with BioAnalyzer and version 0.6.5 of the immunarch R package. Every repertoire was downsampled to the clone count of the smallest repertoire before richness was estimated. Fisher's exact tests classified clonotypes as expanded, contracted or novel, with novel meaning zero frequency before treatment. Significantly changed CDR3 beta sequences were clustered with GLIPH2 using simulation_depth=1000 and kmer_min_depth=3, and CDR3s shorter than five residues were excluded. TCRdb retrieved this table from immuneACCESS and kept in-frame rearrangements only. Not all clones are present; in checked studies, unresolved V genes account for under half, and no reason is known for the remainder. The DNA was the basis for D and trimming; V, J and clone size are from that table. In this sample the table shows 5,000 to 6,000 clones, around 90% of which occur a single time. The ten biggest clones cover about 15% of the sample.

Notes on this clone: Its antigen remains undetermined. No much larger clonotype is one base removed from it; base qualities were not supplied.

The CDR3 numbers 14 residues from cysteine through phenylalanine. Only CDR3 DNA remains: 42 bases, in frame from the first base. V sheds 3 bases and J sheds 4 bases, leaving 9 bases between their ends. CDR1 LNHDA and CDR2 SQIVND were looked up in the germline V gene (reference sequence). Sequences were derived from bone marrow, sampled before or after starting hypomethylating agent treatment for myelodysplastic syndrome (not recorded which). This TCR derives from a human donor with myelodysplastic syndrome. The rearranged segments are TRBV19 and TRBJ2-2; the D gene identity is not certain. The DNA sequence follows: TGTGCCAGTAGTATGGCGAGCGTCACCGGGGAGCTGTTTTTT. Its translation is CASSMASVTGELFF.